This T cell receptor beta chain was sequenced in a study of T cells in Graves' hyperthyroidism and ophthalmopathy. Study-wide context: Initial diagnosis, before any treatment, was when peripheral blood was collected.

Researchers defined stable Graves' hyperthyroidism as no ophthalmopathy progression within 18 months. Newly diagnosed hyperthyroidism, duration under 2 months, in patients aged 18 to 65. At least ten counts were recorded for this clonotype. Its antigen is unidentified. The study's findings and limits: Also found in blood were most expanded thyroid clonotypes above 0.001.

Researchers took RNA transcripts and amplified the TCR beta CDR3 regions from them. The TCR CDR3 first-round RT-PCR relied on the HTBI primer set. TCRdb reprocessed the multiplex PCR reads via MiXCR and lists one record per CDR3 protein. The top ten hold under 8% of the sample, which has a few hundred thousand distinct CDR3 sequences, approximately 14% seen once. Specimen: blood. The TCR originated in a woman in her 30s with Graves' hyperthyroidism.

Here the CDR3 DNA reads TGCAGCGGGGGACCGGGACAGGGCTCCGAAAAACTGTTTTTT. The encoded protein is CSGGPGQGSEKLFF. V is TRBV29-1 and J is TRBJ1-4, with TRBD1 matching over 9 bases. Losses at the gene ends were 7 bases for V and 8 bases for J; bases not matched to a gene: 11. CDR1 and CDR2 from the germline V gene are SQVTM and ANQGSEA. The CDR3 has 14 amino acids.